The TCR beta chain described here comes from a study of T cells in women clearing cervical HPV infection. For the study at large: Case blood drawn at lesion detection; control blood after infection cleared. With HLA typing for only a few women, HLA confounding remains possible. Study-wide results and limits: CIN3+ cases had significantly higher TCR repertoire richness than controls, but evenness did not differ.

A remark on this clone: What it binds is not known. The read terminates 3 residues ahead of where the CDR3 ends, so the germline J gene completes it.

Clones were read by immunoSEQ multiplex PCR, and TCRdb kept only the in-frame ones, dropping some. The repertoire table contains around 40,000 clones. The CDR3 covers 14 residues. Trimming took off 0 bases at V and 8 bases at J, with 13 bases between the two ends. The germline gives CDR1 DFQATT, CDR2 SNEGSKA (reference sequence). The source is a woman aged 18-70 years with a cervical HPV16 infection that either progressed to CIN3+ or cleared (not recorded which). V gene TRBV20-1 combines with J gene TRBJ1-4; the D gene is possibly TRBD1 (6 bases). The sequenced material came from blood buffy coat. CDR3 protein: CSARDRGANEKLFF. The part of the CDR3 DNA that was read is TGCAGTGCTAGAGATCGGGGGGCAAACGAAAAA.